The following is a TCR beta chain sequence with its context. In the authors' workflow: From reference gene primer amplification, estimates of nucleated cell counts were derived. Here immunoSEQ multiplex PCR was the method, and the copy in TCRdb shows in-frame clones only, minus some. That table is the source of V, J and clone size, and D and trimming were worked out from the DNA. The sample contains several thousand clones, less than 90% of which appear only once. Germline V gives CDR1 MNHNY, CDR2 SVGAGI (reference sequence). The CDR3 totals 15 residues. The trim removed 2 bases at V and 12 bases at J, leaving 9 bases unmatched. The data stem from a study of blood T cell repertoires in COVID-19. About the research overall: Samples taken during acute and convalescent COVID-19 were collected in the United States, Italy and Spain. Sources were T cells, B-cell-depleted T cells, or PBMCs; the material itself was cDNA or gDNA.

The sequenced sample was peripheral blood. This receptor was taken from a human donor in a cohort sampled during active COVID-19. The V gene is TRBV6-6, the J gene TRBJ2-1, with 11 nucleotides matching TRBD2. CDR3 nucleotides: TGTGCCAGCAGTTACGTAGCGGGGGGGGTGCAAATGCAGTTCTTC. Its translation is CASSYVAGGVQMQFF.